This TCR beta chain derives from a study of radiotherapy plus CTLA-4 blockade in lung cancer. In the study overall: Patients showed objective responses in 15% to 20% of cases, and disease control was achieved by under 35%.

Profiled with immunoSEQ multiplex PCR; TCRdb holds only in-frame clones, not every one. Among under 95,000 clones listed, under 85% were seen once. As for this clone: Its antigen remains unidentified.

CTLA-4 blockade with ipilimumab, together with focal radiation, was given to patients with chemo-refractory metastatic non-small-cell lung cancer. General study findings and limits: In blood, TCR clones derived from the tumor expanded after radiotherapy plus ipilimumab. With interferon-beta, early dynamics of blood T cell clones were reported to best predict response.

Trimming pared 3 bases from V and 4 bases from J, leaving 11 bases between. The CDR3 is 15 residues long. Germline V gives CDR1 SGHRS, CDR2 YFSETQ. The rearrangement joins TRBV5-1 to TRBJ2-6; tentatively, D is TRBD1 (6 bases). The sample consisted of peripheral blood, taken from a patient treated with radiotherapy plus ipilimumab. This clonotype originated in a human donor with non-small cell lung cancer who had stable disease on radiotherapy plus ipilimumab. CDR3 loop: CASSSQGNGANVLTF. As DNA, the CDR3 is TGCGCCAGCAGCTCACAGGGAAACGGGGCCAACGTCCTGACTTTC.